This TCR beta chain was profiled in a study of blood T cells in healthy people across ages. This clonotype was seen a handful of times. The antigen remains unidentified. Deletions cut 5 bases from V and 2 bases from J, with 13 bases between. The CDR3 has 14 residues. The germline V gene has CDR1 SGHRS and CDR2 YFSETQ. Together with a sample-barcoded 5' primer, a J-beta primer mix was included in a second PCR lasting roughly 7 to 11 cycles. A tag from a template-switch adaptor with 12 random nucleotides marked each cDNA molecule. TCRdb re-called the 5' RACE reads through MiXCR, storing one row per CDR3 protein. The sample lists around 500,000 distinct CDR3 sequences, around 48% seen once, with 20% to 25% in the top ten. Study-wide points: In older individuals, TCR beta diversity per million T cells was lower, falling roughly linearly with age. Estimated diversity that came from one million T cells was considered an underestimate.

The chain is built from TRBV5-1 and TRBJ1-2; D ambiguous. This TCR came from a man older than 75 in good health. Sequenced material: blood. This CDR3 reads CASRSIGGNYGYTF. The CDR3, as DNA: TGCGCCAGCAGGAGTATTGGCGGGAACTATGGCTACACCTTC. Complete variable domain (other parts from reference TRBV5-1 and TRBJ1-2): KAGVTQTPRYLIKTRGQQVTLSCSPISGHRSVSWYQQTPGQGLQFLFEYFSETQRNKGNFPGRFSGRQFSNSRSEMNVSTLELGDSALYLCASRSIGGNYGYTFGSGTRLTVV.